This TCR beta chain was identified during a study of cytomegalovirus exposure and HLA in healthy donors. Study overall: In an earlier analysis, around 120 million unique TCR beta sequences were found from about 179 million T cells.

For this clone: Its antigen is not identified.

Donors in the study were healthy people who gave bone marrow. Findings and caveats of the study: Confirmation was obtained in vitro that three CMV-associated chains are specific for CMV antigens. Immune exposure data for these donors was limited to CMV serostatus.

The PCR contained 60 Vbeta and 13 Jbeta primers. Data came from immunoSEQ multiplex PCR; TCRdb stores just in-frame clones and leaves some out. The sample yields 70,000 to 90,000 clones, 72% seen once. Sequencing was carried out using PBMCs. This TCR was recovered from a man in his fifties or sixties in good health and CMV-seropositive.

Written as DNA, the CDR3 is TGTGCCAGCAGTGAACGGGGAGGTTACTACGAGCAGTACTTC. Residues: CASSERGGYYEQYF. The chain uses TRBV2 and TRBJ2-5, with a tentative D call TRBD2 (6 bases). Near its end, the DNA agrees better with TRBJ2-7, so the J call may be wrong. Germline values: CDR1 SNHLY, CDR2 FYNNEI. This CDR3 region has 14 residues.